This TCR beta chain was profiled in a study of shared clonotypes between healthy human individuals (TCRdb year 2020). General notes on the study: A few men and two women, aged 18 to 49 years, made up the cohort. For each donor, CD4 naive and CD4 memory were each run on three plates, CD8 naive on two plates, and CD8 memory on one plate. Blood TCR repertoires of about five healthy adults were deeply sequenced to estimate repertoire size and the extent of clonotype sharing between individuals. To increase sequencing depth and limit assay-specific biases, different laboratories used diverse techniques to prepare libraries and sequence TCR repertoires. Per donor, leukapheresis produced somewhere between about 0.9 and 9.5 billion PBMCs. Beyond this particular receptor, the publication reports: Incomplete sequencing was indicated by rarefaction of sorted-subset datasets, despite the large sequencing depth. Only blood was sampled, and tissue TCR repertoires likely differ from those in blood. Naive subsets generally had larger estimated clonotype richness than memory subsets did. Compared with non-shared clonotypes, clonotypes shared by all four sorted-subset donors had higher generation probabilities. Sharing across a handful of donors was observed for about 5% of naive CD4, under 4% of naive CD8, 2% to 2.5% of memory CD4, and less than 0.45% of memory CD8 clonotypes. Because the study included a small number of donors, the genetic and exposure-history diversity represented was limited. Based on pairwise subsampling, the degree of clonotype sharing among donors was expected to be affected by sequencing depth.

Using the deep immunoSEQ assay, TCR CDR3 regions were amplified from genomic DNA by multiplex PCR. Extracted genomic DNA from each cell subset was spread evenly across all wells of several immunoSEQ 96-well plates, with each plate serving as a replicate. Each replicate PCR for sorted subsets received approximately 220 ng genomic DNA, equal to tens of thousands of T cell genomes. Purified libraries were measured with a Qubit 3.0 fluorometer, size-checked on a Bioanalyzer 2100, and measured again with the KAPA Library Quantification kit. A separate single-read 150-cycle Illumina NextSeq 550 flow cell was used to sequence each immunoSEQ 96-well plate. For the original study's pipeline: Because the immunoSEQ output included only junctional sequences and no quality scores, the filtering could not be the same as the filtering used for full-length reads. Sequences were annotated with PyIR, a Python wrapper for IgBLAST v1.9, and V/J genes and CDR3 were assigned using IMGT germline references. Reads were removed for weak V/J assignments (E-value above 1e-6), missing CDR3, stop codons, out-of-frame junctions, or ambiguous translated residues. V3J clonotypes were defined as sequences sharing an identical inferred V gene, J gene, and CDR3 amino acid sequence. To compute the percentage overlap between repertoires, the number of shared unique clonotypes was divided by the size of the smaller repertoire. Repertoire richness was assessed with RTK rarefaction, the Chao1 estimator, and Recon v2.1 estimates of unobserved clonotypes. Generation probabilities were computed with OLGA for all TCRbeta clonotypes obtained by the gDNA method from several donors. This immuneACCESS table, as held by TCRdb, lists in-frame sequences with V and J called but not all clones. Of the missing ones, under half trace to an unresolved V gene in checked studies; the others have no known cause. The DNA gave D and trimming, while V, J and clone size come from that table. The sample records about 2.3 million clones, 85% to 95% of which are singletons. More than 0.35% of the sample is taken by the ten largest.

About this clone itself: The specificity of this receptor is unknown. No base quality information exists; no much larger clone differs at one position.

The donors were healthy, HIV-negative adults who had no recently reported acute infections or vaccinations. All donors were Caucasian adults living in Nashville, Tennessee, USA. CD4+ T cells were enriched through magnetic negative selection, after which naive cells were positively selected on CD45RA and the remaining negative fraction served as the memory subset. Blood was obtained by leukapheresis, after which PBMCs were separated by Ficoll-Histopaque density gradient centrifugation and cryopreserved in liquid nitrogen vapor phase. Analytical flow cytometry was used to check the purity and quantity of each magnetically sorted T cell population. Genomic DNA was isolated from each sorted fraction and quantified by UV absorbance on a Nanodrop 2000c. The sequence was collected from a man aged 18 to 35 in good health. Some clones in this sample may be carry-over from other donors' samples. Sequenced sample: naive CD4+ T cells from PBMCs. The label giving this sample's cell subset or site can be read as: CD45RA+ positively selected.

The DNA is as follows: TGCAGCGCCCCCGGACAGGGCGGGAGCCACTATGGCTACACCTTC. Its protein is CSAPGQGGSHYGYTF. The chain is encoded by TRBV29-1 joined to TRBJ1-2, and TRBD1 matches 8 of the central bases. Via the germline V gene, CDR1 is SQVTM and CDR2 ANQGSEA. The CDR3, from cysteine to phenylalanine, totals 15 residues. Solely the CDR3 DNA is kept, with 45 bases framed from the first base. V has 7 bases trimmed and J has 3 bases trimmed; junction bases matching no gene number 13.